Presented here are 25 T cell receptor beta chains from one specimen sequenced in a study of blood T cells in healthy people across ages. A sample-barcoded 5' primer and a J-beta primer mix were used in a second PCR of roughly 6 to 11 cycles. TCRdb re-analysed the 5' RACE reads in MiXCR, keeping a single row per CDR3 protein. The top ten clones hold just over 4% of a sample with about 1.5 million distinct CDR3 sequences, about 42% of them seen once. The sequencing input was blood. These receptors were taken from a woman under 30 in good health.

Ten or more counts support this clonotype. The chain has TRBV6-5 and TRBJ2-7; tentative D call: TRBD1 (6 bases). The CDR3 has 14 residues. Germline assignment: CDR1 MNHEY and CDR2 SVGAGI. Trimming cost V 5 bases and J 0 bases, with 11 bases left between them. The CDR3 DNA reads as TGTGCCAGCAGTACAGGGACCTCCTCCTACGAGCAGTACTTC. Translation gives CASSTGTSSYEQYF.

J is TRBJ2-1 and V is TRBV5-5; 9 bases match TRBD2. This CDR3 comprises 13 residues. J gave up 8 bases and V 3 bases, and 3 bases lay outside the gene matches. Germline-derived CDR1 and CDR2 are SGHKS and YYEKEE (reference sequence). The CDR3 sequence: CASSSGLAHEQFF. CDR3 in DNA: TGTGCCAGCAGCTCGGGACTAGCCCATGAGCAGTTCTTC.

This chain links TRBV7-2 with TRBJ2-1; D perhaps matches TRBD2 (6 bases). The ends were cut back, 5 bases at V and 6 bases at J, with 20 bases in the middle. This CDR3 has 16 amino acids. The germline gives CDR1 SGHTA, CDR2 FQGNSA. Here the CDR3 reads CASSTIAGLLGNEQFF. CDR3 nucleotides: TGTGCCAGCAGCACAATCGCGGGACTTCTGGGCAATGAGCAGTTCTTC.

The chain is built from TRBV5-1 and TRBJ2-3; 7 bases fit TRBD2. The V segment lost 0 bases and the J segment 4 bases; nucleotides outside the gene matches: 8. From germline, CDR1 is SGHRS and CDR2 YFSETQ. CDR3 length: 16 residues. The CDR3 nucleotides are TGCGCCAGCAGCTTGGATGGTAGGACTAGGTCAGATACGCAGTATTTT. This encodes CASSLDGRTRSDTQYF.

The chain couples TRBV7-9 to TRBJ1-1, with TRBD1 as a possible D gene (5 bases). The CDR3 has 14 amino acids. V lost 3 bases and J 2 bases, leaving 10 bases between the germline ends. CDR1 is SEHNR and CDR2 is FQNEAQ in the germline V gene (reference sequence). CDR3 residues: CASSFWTTNTEAFF. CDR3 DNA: TGTGCCAGCAGCTTTTGGACAACCAACACTGAAGCTTTCTTT.

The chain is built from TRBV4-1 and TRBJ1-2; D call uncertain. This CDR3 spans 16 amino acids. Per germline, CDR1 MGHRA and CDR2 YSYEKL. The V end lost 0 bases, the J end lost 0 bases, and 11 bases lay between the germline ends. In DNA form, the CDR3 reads TGCGCCAGCAGCCAAGATGGCAGACCTACTAACTATGGCTACACCTTC. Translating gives CASSQDGRPTNYGYTF.

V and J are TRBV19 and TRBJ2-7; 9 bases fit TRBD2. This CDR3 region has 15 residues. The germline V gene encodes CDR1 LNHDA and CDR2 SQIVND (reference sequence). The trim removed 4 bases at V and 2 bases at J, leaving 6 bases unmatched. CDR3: CASSRVAGVPYEQYF. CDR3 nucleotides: TGTGCCAGTAGTAGGGTAGCGGGAGTCCCCTACGAGCAGTACTTC.

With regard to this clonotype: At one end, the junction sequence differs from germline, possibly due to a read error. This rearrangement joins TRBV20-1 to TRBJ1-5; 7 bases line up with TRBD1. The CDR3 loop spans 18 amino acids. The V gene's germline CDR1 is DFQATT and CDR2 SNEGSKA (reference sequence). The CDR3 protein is CSTRKGQRIAHSNQPQHF. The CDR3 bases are TGCAGTACTAGGAAGGGACAGCGGATCGCTCACAGCAATCAGCCCCAGCATTTT.

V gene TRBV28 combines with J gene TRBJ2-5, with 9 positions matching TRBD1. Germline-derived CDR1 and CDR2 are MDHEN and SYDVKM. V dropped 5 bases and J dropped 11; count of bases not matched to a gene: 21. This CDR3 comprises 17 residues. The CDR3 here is CASSTTRTGVSYNEQYF. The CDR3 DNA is TGTGCCAGCAGTACGACCCGGACAGGGGTGTCCTACAATGAGCAGTACTTC.

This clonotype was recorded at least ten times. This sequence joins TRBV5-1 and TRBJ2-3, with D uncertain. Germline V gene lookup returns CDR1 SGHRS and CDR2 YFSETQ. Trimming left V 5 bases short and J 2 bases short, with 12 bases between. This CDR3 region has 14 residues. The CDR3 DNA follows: TGCGCCAGCAGTTGGGATAGCCCCACAGATACGCAGTATTTT. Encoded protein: CASSWDSPTDTQYF. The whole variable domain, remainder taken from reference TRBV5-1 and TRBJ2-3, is KAGVTQTPRYLIKTRGQQVTLSCSPISGHRSVSWYQQTPGQGLQFLFEYFSETQRNKGNFPGRFSGRQFSNSRSEMNVSTLELGDSALYLCASSWDSPTDTQYFGPGTRLTVL.

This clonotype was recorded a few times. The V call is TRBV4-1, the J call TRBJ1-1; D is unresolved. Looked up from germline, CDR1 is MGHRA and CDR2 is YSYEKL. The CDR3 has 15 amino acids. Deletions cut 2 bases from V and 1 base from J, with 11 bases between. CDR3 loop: CASSQPLGRNTEAFF. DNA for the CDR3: TGCGCCAGCAGCCAACCGTTGGGTAGGAACACTGAAGCTTTCTTT.

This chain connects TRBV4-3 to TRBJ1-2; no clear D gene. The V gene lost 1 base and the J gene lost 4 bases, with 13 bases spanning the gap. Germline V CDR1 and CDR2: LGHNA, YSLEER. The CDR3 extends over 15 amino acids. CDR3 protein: CASSQVGTAIYGYTF. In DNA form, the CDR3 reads TGCGCCAGCAGCCAAGTCGGTACAGCTATCTATGGCTACACCTTC.

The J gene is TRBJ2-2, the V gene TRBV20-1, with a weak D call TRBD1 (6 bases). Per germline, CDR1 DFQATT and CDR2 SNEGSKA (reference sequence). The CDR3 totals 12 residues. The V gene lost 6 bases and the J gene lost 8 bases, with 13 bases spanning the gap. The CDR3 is CSAPDRPGELFF. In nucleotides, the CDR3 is TGCAGTGCCCCAGACAGGCCAGGGGAGCTGTTTTTT.

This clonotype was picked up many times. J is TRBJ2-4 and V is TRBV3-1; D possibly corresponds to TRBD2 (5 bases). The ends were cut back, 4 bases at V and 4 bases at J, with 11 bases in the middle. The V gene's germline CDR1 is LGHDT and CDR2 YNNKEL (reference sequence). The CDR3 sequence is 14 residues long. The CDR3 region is CASSRGLGKNIQYF. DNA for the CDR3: TGTGCCAGCAGCCGAGGACTTGGGAAAAACATTCAGTACTTC.

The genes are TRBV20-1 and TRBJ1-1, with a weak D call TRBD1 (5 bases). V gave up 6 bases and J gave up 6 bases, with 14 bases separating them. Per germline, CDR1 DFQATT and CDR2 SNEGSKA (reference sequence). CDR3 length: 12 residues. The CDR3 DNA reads TGCAGTGCCCGCAGGGAGCGGCCTGAAGCTTTCTTT. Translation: CSARRERPEAFF.

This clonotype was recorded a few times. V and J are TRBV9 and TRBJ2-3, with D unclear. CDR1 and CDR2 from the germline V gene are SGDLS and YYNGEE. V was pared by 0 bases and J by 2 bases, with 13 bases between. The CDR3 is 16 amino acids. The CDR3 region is CASSVGGPPPTDTQYF. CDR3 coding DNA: TGTGCCAGCAGCGTAGGAGGTCCACCCCCCACAGATACGCAGTATTTT.

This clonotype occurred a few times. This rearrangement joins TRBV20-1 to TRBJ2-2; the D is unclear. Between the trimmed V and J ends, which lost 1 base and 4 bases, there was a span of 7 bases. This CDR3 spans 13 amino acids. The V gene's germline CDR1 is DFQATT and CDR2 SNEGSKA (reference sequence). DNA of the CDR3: TGCAGTGCTAGAGTTTTGGGCACCGGGGAGCTGTTTTTT. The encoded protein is CSARVLGTGELFF.

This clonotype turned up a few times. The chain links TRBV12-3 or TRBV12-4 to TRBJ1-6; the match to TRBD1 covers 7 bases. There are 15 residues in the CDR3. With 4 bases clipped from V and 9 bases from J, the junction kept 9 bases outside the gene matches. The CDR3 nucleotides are TGTGCCAGCAGTTCCCGGGACAGTATTATTTCACCCCTCCACTTT. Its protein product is CASSSRDSIISPLHF.

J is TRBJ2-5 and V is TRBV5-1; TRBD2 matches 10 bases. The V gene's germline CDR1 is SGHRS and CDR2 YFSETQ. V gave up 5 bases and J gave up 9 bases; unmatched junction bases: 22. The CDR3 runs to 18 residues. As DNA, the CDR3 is TGCGCCAGCAGGGCGAGGCGTGGACTAGCGGCCGAGCCGGCCGCCCAGTACTTC. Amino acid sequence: CASRARRGLAAEPAAQYF.

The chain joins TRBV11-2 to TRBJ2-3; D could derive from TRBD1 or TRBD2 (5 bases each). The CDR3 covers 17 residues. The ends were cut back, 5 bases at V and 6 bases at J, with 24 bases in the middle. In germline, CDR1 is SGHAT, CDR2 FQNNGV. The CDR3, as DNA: TGTGCCAGCAGCGTGAAGGGACCCCACAGTCTTATGGATACGCAGTATTTT. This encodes CASSVKGPHSLMDTQYF.

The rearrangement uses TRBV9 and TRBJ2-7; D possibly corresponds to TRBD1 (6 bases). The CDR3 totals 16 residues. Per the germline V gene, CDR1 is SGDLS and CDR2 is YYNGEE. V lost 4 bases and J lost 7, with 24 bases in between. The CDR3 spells CASSPLGQISYNEQYF. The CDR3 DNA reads TGTGCCAGCAGCCCTTTGGGACAAATCTCCTACAATGAGCAGTACTTC.

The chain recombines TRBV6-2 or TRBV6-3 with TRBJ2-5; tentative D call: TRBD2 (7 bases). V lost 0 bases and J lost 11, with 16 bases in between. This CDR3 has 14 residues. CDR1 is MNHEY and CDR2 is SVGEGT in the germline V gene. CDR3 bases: TGTGCCAGCAGTTACTCGGGGGGGCGGCATGAGCAGTACTTC. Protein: CASSYSGGRHEQYF.

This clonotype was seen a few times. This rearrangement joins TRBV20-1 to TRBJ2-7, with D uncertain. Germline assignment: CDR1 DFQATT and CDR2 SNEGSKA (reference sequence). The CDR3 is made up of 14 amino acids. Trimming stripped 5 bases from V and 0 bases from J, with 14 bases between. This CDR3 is CSAHPRYSSYEQYF. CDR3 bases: TGCAGTGCTCATCCCCGATATAGCTCCTACGAGCAGTACTTC.

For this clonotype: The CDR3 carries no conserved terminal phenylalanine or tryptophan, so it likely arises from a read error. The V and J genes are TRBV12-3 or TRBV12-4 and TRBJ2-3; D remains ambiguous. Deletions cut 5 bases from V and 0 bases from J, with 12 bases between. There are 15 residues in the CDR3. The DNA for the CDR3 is TGTGCCAGCAGTGTGGGCACCGCTAGCACAGATACGCAGTATTCC. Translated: CASSVGTASTDTQYS.

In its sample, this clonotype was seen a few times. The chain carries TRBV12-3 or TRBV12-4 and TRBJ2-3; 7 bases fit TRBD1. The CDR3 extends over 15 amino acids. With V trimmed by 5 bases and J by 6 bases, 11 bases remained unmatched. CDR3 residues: CASSETGIPRDTQYF. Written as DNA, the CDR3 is TGTGCCAGCAGTGAGACAGGGATCCCCAGGGATACGCAGTATTTT.